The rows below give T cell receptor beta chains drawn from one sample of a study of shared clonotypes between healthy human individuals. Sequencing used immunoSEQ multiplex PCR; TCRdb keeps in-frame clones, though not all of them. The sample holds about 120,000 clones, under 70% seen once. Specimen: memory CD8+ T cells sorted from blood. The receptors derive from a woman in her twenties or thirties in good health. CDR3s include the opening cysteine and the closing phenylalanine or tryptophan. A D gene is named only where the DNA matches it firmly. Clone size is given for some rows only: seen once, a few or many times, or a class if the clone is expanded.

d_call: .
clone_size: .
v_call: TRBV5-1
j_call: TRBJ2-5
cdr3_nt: TGCGCCAGCAGGCAGTTTAAAGAGCAGTACTTC
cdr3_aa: CASRQFKEQYF

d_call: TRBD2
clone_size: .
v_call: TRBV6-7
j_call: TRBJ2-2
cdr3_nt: TGTGCCAGCAGTTACTATATAGGGACTAGGGGTGTCTCGGACACCGGGGAGCTGTTTTTT
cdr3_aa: CASSYYIGTRGVSDTGELFF

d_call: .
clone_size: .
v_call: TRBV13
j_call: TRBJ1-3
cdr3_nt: TGTGCCAGCAGCTTGGGAGTTACTGGAAACACCATATATTTT
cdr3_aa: CASSLGVTGNTIYF

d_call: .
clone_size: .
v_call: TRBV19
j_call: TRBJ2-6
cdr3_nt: TGTGCCAGTAGTATACCGGGACCACACTCTGGGGCCAACGTCCTGACTTTC
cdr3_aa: CASSIPGPHSGANVLTF

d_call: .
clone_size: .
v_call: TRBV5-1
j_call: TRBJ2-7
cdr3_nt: TGCGCCAGCAGCTCCTACAGGGAGGGTGCCTACGAGCAGTACTTC
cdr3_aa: CASSSYREGAYEQYF

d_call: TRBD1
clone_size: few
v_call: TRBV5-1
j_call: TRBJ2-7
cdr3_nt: TGCGCCAGCAGCTTGGGGGACAGGGACTTCTACGAGCAGTACTTC
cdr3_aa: CASSLGDRDFYEQYF

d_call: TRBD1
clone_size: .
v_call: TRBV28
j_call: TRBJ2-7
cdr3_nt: TGTGCCAGCAGTCTATCGACAGGGCTGGACGAGCAGTACTTC
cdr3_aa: CASSLSTGLDEQYF

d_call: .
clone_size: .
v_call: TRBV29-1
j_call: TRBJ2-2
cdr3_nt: TGCAGCGTAAAAACCCCAGCTAGCAGGGTCGGGGAGCTGTTTTTT
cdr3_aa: CSVKTPASRVGELFF

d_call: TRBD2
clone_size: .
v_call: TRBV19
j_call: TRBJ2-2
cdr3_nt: TGTTCCTCTAGCGGGAGGAGCACCGGGGAGCTGTTTTTT
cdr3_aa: CSSSGRSTGELFF

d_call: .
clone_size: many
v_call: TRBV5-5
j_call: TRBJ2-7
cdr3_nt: TGTGCCAGCAGCTTGGGAGGTCCGCAGGGACAGTACTTC
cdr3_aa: CASSLGGPQGQYF

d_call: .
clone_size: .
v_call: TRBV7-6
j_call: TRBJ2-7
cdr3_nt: TGTGCCAGCAGCTTATCCGGTCTAGGCGGCCACGAGCAGTACTTC
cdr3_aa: CASSLSGLGGHEQYF

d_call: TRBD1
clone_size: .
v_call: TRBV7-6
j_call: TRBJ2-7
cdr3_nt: TGTGCCAGCAGCTCTCGGACAGGGCGGGTCTACGAGCAGTACTTC
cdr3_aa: CASSSRTGRVYEQYF

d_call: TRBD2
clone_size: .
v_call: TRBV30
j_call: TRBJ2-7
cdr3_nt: TGTGCCTGGAGTGAAGAAGCGGGAGCACACTCCTACGAGCAGTACTTC
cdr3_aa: CAWSEEAGAHSYEQYF

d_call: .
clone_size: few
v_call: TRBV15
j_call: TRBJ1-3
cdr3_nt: TGTGCCACCAGCGGGTGGGGCCCCGAGCGATCTGGAAACACCATATATTTT
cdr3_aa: CATSGWGPERSGNTIYF

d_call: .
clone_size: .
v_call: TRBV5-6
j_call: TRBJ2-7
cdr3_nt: TGTGCCAGCAGCCGATTGGACTCAAACTACGAGCAGTACTTC
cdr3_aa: CASSRLDSNYEQYF

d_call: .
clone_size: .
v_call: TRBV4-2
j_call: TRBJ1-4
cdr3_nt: TGTGCCAGCTCTGCATTATCGGGGCGGGATTTTAGGGAAAAACTGTTTTTT
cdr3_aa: CASSALSGRDFREKLFF

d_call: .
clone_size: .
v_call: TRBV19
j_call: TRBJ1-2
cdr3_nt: TGTGCCAGTAGTAACCGGGACACACTAAAGGGGTTTTATGGCTACACCTTC
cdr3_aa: CASSNRDTLKGFYGYTF

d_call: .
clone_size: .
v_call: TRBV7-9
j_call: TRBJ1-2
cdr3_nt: TGTGCCAGCAGCACCCTGGGGCCCCCCTATGGCTACACCTTC
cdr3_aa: CASSTLGPPYGYTF

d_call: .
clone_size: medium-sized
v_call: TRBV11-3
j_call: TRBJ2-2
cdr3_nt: TGTGCCAGCAGCTTAGGGCGTGGGGACACCGGGGAGCTGTTTTTT
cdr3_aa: CASSLGRGDTGELFF

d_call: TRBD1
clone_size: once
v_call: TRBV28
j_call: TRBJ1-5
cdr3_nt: TGTGCCAGCAGTTTCCTTCCGGGACAGGGGGCGCGTCAGCCCCAGCATTTT
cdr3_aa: CASSFLPGQGARQPQHF

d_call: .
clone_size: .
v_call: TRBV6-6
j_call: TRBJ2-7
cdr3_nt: TGTGCCAGCAGTTACTATGGCTGGGGCTCCTACGAGCAGTACTTC
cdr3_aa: CASSYYGWGSYEQYF

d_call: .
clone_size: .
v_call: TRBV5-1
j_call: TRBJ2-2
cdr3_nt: TGCGCCAGCAGAGGGAGCGGCCGAGGAGGGACCGGGGAGCTGTTTTTT
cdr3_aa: CASRGSGRGGTGELFF

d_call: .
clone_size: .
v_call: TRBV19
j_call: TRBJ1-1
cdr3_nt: TGTGCCAGTAGCCTGGACCTGAACACTGAAGCTTTCTTT
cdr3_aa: CASSLDLNTEAFF

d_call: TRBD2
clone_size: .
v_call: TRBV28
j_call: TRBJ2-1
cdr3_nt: TGTGCCAGCACCAAAGAGGTAGCGGGAGGGCCGGGGGAGCAGTTCTTC
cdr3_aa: CASTKEVAGGPGEQFF

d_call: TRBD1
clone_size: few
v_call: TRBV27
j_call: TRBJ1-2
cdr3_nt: TGTGCCAGCAGTCCACAGGGGGGATATGGCTACACCTTC
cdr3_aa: CASSPQGGYGYTF

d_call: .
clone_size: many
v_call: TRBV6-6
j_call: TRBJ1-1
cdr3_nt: TGTGCCAGCAGGACCCTAATGAACACTGAAGCTTTCTTT
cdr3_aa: CASRTLMNTEAFF

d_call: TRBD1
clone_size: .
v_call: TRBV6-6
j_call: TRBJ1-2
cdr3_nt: TGTGCCAGCACATCATACAGGGGCCGTGGCTATGGCTACACCTTC
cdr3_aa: CASTSYRGRGYGYTF

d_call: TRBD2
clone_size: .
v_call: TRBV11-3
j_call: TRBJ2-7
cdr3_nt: TGTGCCAGCAGCTTATATATAGCGGGAACCTACGAGCAGTACTTC
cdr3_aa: CASSLYIAGTYEQYF

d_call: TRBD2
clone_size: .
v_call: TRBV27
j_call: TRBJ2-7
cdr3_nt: TGTGCCAGCAGTCCGGGACTAGCGGGATACGAGCAGTACTTC
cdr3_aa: CASSPGLAGYEQYF

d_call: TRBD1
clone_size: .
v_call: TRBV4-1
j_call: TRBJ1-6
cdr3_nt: TGCGCCAGCAGCCAAGGTGGACCGGGACAGGGGGCTTCACCCCTCCACTTT
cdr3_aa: CASSQGGPGQGASPLHF

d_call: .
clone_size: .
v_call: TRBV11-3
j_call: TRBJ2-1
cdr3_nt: TGTGCCAGCAGCTTAGTTGGTTATTACAATGAGCAGTTCTTC
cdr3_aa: CASSLVGYYNEQFF

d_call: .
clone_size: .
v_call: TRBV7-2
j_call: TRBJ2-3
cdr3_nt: TGTGCCAGCAGCCCTTATGCCGACACGCAGTATTTT
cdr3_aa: CASSPYADTQYF

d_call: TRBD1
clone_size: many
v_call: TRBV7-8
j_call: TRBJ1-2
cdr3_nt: TGTGCCAGCAGCCGGGACAGTTATGGCTACACCTTC
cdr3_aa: CASSRDSYGYTF

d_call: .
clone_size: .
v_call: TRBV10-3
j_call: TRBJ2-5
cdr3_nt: TGTGCCATCAGTGAGTCTTCGTTTTGGGAGCTTGAGACCCAGTACTTC
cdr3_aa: CAISESSFWELETQYF

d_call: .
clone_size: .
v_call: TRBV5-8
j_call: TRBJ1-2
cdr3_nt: TGTGCCAGCAGCTTGGAGGTCGGTCCCTATGGCTACACCTTC
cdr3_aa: CASSLEVGPYGYTF

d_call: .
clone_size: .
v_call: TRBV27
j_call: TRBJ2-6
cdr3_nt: TGTGCCAGCAGTTTTGGAATGGGGGCCAACGTCCTGACTTTC
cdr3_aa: CASSFGMGANVLTF

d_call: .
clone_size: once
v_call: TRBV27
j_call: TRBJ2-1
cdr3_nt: TGTGCCAGCAGTCTTCAGGGCAATGAGCAGTTCTTC
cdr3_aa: CASSLQGNEQFF

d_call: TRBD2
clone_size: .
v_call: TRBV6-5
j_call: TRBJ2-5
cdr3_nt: TGTGCCAGCAGTTACTCAGCGGGGGGAGAGACCCAGTACTTC
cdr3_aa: CASSYSAGGETQYF

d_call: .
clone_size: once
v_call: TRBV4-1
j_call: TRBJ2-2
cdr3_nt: TGCGCCAGCAGCCAAGAGGAAATAGCCCTAGCCGGGGAGCTGTTTTTT
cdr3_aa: CASSQEEIALAGELFF

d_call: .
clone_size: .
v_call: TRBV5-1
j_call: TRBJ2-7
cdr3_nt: TGCGCCAGCAGCTTTCTTAGCGAGACCTACGAGCAGTACTTC
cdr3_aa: CASSFLSETYEQYF

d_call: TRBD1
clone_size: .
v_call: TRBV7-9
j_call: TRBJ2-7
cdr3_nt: TGTGCCAGCAGCGCCCGGGACAGGGGCGTAGTAGGGTACGAGCAGTACTTC
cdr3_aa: CASSARDRGVVGYEQYF

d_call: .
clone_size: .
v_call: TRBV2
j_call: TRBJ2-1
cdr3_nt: TGTGCCAGCAGACGTTCGGCGGGACCCGGCTACAATGAGCAGTTCTTC
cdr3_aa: CASRRSAGPGYNEQFF

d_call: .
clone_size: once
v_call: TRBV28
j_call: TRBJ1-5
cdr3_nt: TGTGCCAGCAGTTCCGGACAGAGAAGGGTCAATCAGCCCCAGCATTTT
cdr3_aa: CASSSGQRRVNQPQHF

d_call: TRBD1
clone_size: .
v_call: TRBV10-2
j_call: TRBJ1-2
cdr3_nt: TGCGCCAGCAGTGCATTTACAGGGGCTGGCTACACCTTC
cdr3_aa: CASSAFTGAGYTF

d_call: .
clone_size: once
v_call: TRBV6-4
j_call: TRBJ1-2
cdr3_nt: TGTGCCAGCAGTGACTCGACCCCCGGGGGGGGTTATGGCTACACCTTC
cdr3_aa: CASSDSTPGGGYGYTF

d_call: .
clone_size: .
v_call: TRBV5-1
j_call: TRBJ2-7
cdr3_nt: TGCGCCAGCAGCACTTCGACAGTCCCGGGCCACGAGCAGTACTTC
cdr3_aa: CASSTSTVPGHEQYF

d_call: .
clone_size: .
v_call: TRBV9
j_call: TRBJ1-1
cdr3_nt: TGTGCCAGCAGCGCCCAAGCGGGCCGCTCAGGAGCTTTCTTT
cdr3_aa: CASSAQAGRSGAFF

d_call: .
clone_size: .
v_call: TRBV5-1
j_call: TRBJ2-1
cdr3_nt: TGCGCCAGCAGCTTAGCTCCAGGGTATGAGCAGTTCTTC
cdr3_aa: CASSLAPGYEQFF